This T cell receptor beta chain comes out of a study of spatial heterogeneity in lung cancer. Overall study results and limits: In tumor T cells, estimated coverage reached 6% to 7% for alpha chains and approximately 13% for beta chains. How many expanded intratumoral alpha and beta TCRs were present tracked the tumor mutation count, which was a count of nonsynonymous mutations.

This clonotype was detected ten times or more. The antigen is not known. Time point here: sample taken at primary tumor resection. The 60 to 80 donors had untreated early-stage non-small cell lung cancer. Without sorting, whole RNA was sequenced from tumor, nontumor lung or frozen PBMC. A unique molecular identifier was carried by every single TCR cDNA molecule. Via MiXCR, TCRdb re-called the 5' RACE reads, giving one row per CDR3 protein. This table has 12,000 or so distinct CDR3 sequences, approximately 12% appearing once. Germline lookup yields CDR1 MNHEY and CDR2 SVGEGT. V gave up 7 bases and J gave up 7 bases, with 14 bases separating them. The CDR3 loop spans 13 amino acids.

Specimen: lung tumor tissue, collected at surgery. The sequence was collected from a male donor with early-stage non-small cell lung cancer. The gene calls are TRBV6-2 or TRBV6-3 and TRBJ2-4; tentative D call: TRBD2 (5 bases). CDR3 region: CASTLDSLNIQYF. For the CDR3, the DNA is TGTGCCAGCACCTTGGACTCCCTTAACATTCAGTACTTC.